The T cell receptor beta chain described here comes from a study of CD8 T cells in ankylosing spondylitis (TCRdb year 2017). For the study in its entirety: The study profiled T cell receptor beta repertoires in healthy donors and ankylosing spondylitis patients to find disease-linked TCR variants. The full study cohort comprised 25 ankylosing spondylitis patients and over a hundred healthy donors. Peripheral blood was sampled, and synovial fluid was additionally collected from ankylosing spondylitis patients. Overall results and qualifications from the work: Some TCR beta motif variants had previously been reported in synovial fluid and blood of reactive arthritis patients, which suggested common disease-initiation mechanisms. According to the report, matched synovial fluid samples from ankylosing spondylitis patients were significantly enriched for the disease-linked clones. A CD8+ phenotype was shown by the disease-linked clones, which were found at relatively low frequencies in peripheral blood. A TCR beta motif of several highly homologous amino acid variants appeared characteristic of blood from ankylosing spondylitis patients.

The run used an Illumina HiSeq 2500. TCR beta libraries were prepared by quantitative 5'-RACE with molecular barcodes. The study's processing was this. A new computational method based on a probabilistic model of VDJ rearrangement was used to identify disease-linked TCR variants. The public reads were run again by TCRdb, first through fastp at Q25 and then through MiXCR, and only productive beta chains were kept. Rows are unified per CDR3 protein, each entry keeping the most common DNA and genes. TCRdb's processing, not the authors' own work, is the source of the V and J calls. The sample yields roughly 440,000 distinct CDR3 sequences; 17% were counted once. Just over 1% of the sample is held by the ten biggest clonotypes. This clonotype came up many times. Its antigen has not been determined. No much larger clone is present one base from it, and per-base qualities are unavailable. The CDR3 measures 15 amino acids from cysteine to phenylalanine. This entry keeps only the CDR3 DNA: 45 bases, framed from base 1. V loses 5 bases at its end and J loses 9 bases; junction bases beyond the gene matches: 14.

The chain joins TRBV12-3 or TRBV12-4 to TRBJ1-2, with 8 central nucleotides matching TRBD1. The sample comprised blood, either unsorted or a sorted T cell fraction (not recorded which). This TCR came from a male donor with ankylosing spondylitis. The CDR3 in this case is CASSPRTGKAESYTF. At the DNA level, the sequence is TGTGCCAGCAGTCCTAGGACAGGGAAGGCTGAAAGCTACACCTTC.